The 17 T cell receptor beta chains below all came from one sample that was sequenced in a study of blood T cells in healthy people across ages. PCR was performed a second time for 7 to 11 cycles using a sample-barcoded 5' primer and a J-beta primer mix. TCRdb ran MiXCR on the 5' RACE reads and lists one entry per CDR3 protein. The sample has 1.4 million to 1.5 million distinct CDR3 sequences; about 40% are singletons. Sequencing input: blood. The source is a woman aged 18-35 years in good health.

This clonotype has more than one count but fewer than ten. The V and J genes are TRBV14 and TRBJ2-7; 11 positions agree with TRBD1. J was trimmed by 5 bases and V by 3 bases; bases with no gene match: 12. In germline, CDR1 is SGHDN, CDR2 FVKESK. This CDR3 contains 17 residues. CDR3 DNA sequence: TGTGCCAGCAGCCATCACCTCGGACAGGGGGCTGGCGACGAGCAGTACTTC. Protein: CASSHHLGQGAGDEQYF.

The rearrangement uses TRBV18 and TRBJ1-1; D is perhaps TRBD1 (6 bases). Germline V gene sequence: CDR1 KGHSH, CDR2 LQKENI. Trimming shortened V by 5 bases and J by 3 bases, and 22 bases separated the two germline ends. CDR3 length equals 17 residues. The CDR3: CASSVRDTFIGDTEAFF. Written as DNA, the CDR3 is TGTGCCAGCTCAGTCCGGGACACCTTCATTGGGGACACTGAAGCTTTCTTT.

This rearrangement joins TRBV10-2 to TRBJ2-7, with TRBD1 identical over 9 bases. Germline loops: CDR1 WSHSY, CDR2 SAAADI. This CDR3 has 14 amino acids. V lost 2 bases, J lost 5 bases, and 4 bases stayed unmatched. The CDR3 region is CASSETTGGNEQYF. The CDR3 nucleotides are TGCGCCAGCAGTGAGACGACAGGGGGTAACGAGCAGTACTTC.

This chain links TRBV15 with TRBJ1-1, with D possibly matching TRBD1 (5 bases). Germline V gene lookup returns CDR1 LNHNV and CDR2 YYDKDF (reference sequence). V shed 9 bases and J shed 3 bases, with 17 bases lying between them. The CDR3 has 14 residues. CDR3 sequence reads: CATTQGRADTEAFF. In DNA form, the CDR3 reads TGTGCCACGACGCAGGGCAGGGCGGACACTGAAGCTTTCTTT.

The rearrangement uses TRBV5-1 and TRBJ2-3, with 7 bases identical to TRBD2. This CDR3 region has 16 residues. J lost 2 bases, V lost 3 bases, and 9 bases had no gene match. The germline CDR1 and CDR2 sequences are SGHRS and YFSETQ. The CDR3 DNA sequence: TGCGCCAGCAGCTCCGGCGGGGGAGCTAACACAGATACGCAGTATTTT. Protein: CASSSGGGANTDTQYF. Full variable domain (missing parts from reference TRBV5-1 and TRBJ2-3): KAGVTQTPRYLIKTRGQQVTLSCSPISGHRSVSWYQQTPGQGLQFLFEYFSETQRNKGNFPGRFSGRQFSNSRSEMNVSTLELGDSALYLCASSSGGGANTDTQYFGPGTRLTVL.

This chain connects TRBV10-3 to TRBJ2-5; TRBD1 agrees at 9 bases. TRBJ2-1 matches the DNA end more closely, so the J call is doubtful. The CDR3 contains 14 residues. The germline gives CDR1 ENHRY, CDR2 SYGVKD. The CDR3 region is CAIKDTGGSLWQFF. CDR3 DNA: TGTGCCATCAAGGACACAGGGGGCTCTTTATGGCAGTTCTTC.

On this clonotype itself: One end of the junction fails to match germline, which may point to a read error. The chain has TRBV7-6 and TRBJ2-3; tentative D call: TRBD2 (6 bases). CDR1 is SGHVS and CDR2 is FNYEAQ in the germline V gene. This CDR3 is built from 15 residues. The CDR3 loop reads CASSLVGGTTETQYF. CDR3 coding DNA: TGTGCCAGCAGCTTAGTCGGCGGGACCACAGAGACGCAGTATTTT.

As to this clonotype: The junction shows a germline mismatch at one end, possibly a read error. The chain links TRBV3-1 to TRBJ2-7; no clear D. CDR3 length: 14 amino acids. Germline values: CDR1 LGHDT, CDR2 YNNKEL (reference sequence). The CDR3 coding sequence is TGTGCCAGCAGACAAGATTATAGCTCCCACGAGCAGTACTTC. Translation: CASRQDYSSHEQYF.

This clonotype was seen a few times. This chain links TRBV27 with TRBJ1-6; no reliable D call. CDR3 size: 14 residues. Germline CDR1 and CDR2: MNHEY and SMNVEV (reference sequence). Trimming left V 6 bases short and J 9 bases short, with 15 bases between. CDR3 in DNA: TGTGCCAGCAGGGCGAGCAGATGGGGTTCACCCCTCCACTTT. The encoded protein is CASRASRWGSPLHF.

The chain uses TRBV6-1 and TRBJ2-1, with a tentative D call TRBD2 (7 bases). The germline gives CDR1 MNHNS, CDR2 SASEGT. V was cut by 2 bases and J by 4 bases, with 18 bases left in between. The CDR3 loop spans 17 amino acids. CDR3 DNA: TGTGCCAGCAGTGAACGGGGGGCCTCTCCAACGTACAATGAGCAGTTCTTC. Residues: CASSERGASPTYNEQFF.

The chain has TRBV4-2 and TRBJ1-3, with no clear D. Germline-derived CDR1 and CDR2 are LGHNA and YNFKEQ. Trimming took off 2 bases at V and 0 bases at J, with 11 bases between the two ends. CDR3 length equals 16 residues. CDR3 bases: TGTGCCAGCAGCCAAAAGCAGGAACCCTCTGGAAACACCATATATTTT. This encodes CASSQKQEPSGNTIYF.

The chain is built from TRBV11-2 and TRBJ2-3, with TRBD2 identical over 7 bases. The J segment lost 4 bases and the V segment lost 3 bases, leaving 10 bases of the junction unmatched. CDR3 length: 16 residues. Germline CDR1 SGHAT, CDR2 FQNNGV. The CDR3 is CASSFMGRERADTQYF. DNA for the CDR3: TGTGCCAGCAGCTTCATGGGGCGGGAGAGGGCAGATACGCAGTATTTT.

In its sample, this clonotype was seen a few times. CDR3 nucleotides: TGTGCCAGCAGCATCCGGAAGGACTACCCCAATGAGCAGTTCTTC. Amino acid sequence: CASSIRKDYPNEQFF. The V gene is TRBV14, the J gene TRBJ2-1, with a possible D match to TRBD2 (6 bases). This CDR3 region has 15 residues. The V gene lost 5 bases and the J gene lost 6 bases, with 17 bases spanning the gap. Germline V gene sequence: CDR1 SGHDN, CDR2 FVKESK.

The chain joins TRBV25-1 to TRBJ2-7; D tentatively reads TRBD1 or TRBD2 (6 bases each). This CDR3 is built from 16 residues. Trimming removed 3 bases from V and 3 bases from J, with 18 bases in between. The V gene's germline CDR1 is MGHDK and CDR2 SYGVNS. The CDR3 nucleotides read TGTGCCAGCAGTGACGAAGCCCGCAGGGGAGGCTACGAGCAGTACTTC. Its translation is CASSDEARRGGYEQYF.

This clonotype has more than one count but fewer than ten. The chain uses TRBV20-1 and TRBJ2-7; 10 bases fit TRBD1. The CDR3 extends over 15 amino acids. Trimming took 4 bases from V and 2 from J; bases not matched to a gene: 8. Germline CDR1 is DFQATT and CDR2 is SNEGSKA (reference sequence). CDR3 bases: TGCAGTGCTACTGGGGACAGGGGTTATGCCTACGAGCAGTACTTC. Residues: CSATGDRGYAYEQYF.

In this sample, this clonotype turned up a few times. The chain couples TRBV7-2 to TRBJ2-3; 10 bases agree with TRBD2. The CDR3 sequence is 17 residues long. The germline CDR1 and CDR2 sequences are SGHTA and FQGNSA. V shed 5 bases, J shed 0 bases, and the junction held 8 bases outside the gene matches. CDR3 loop: CASSSRLAGWSTDTQYF. CDR3 bases: TGTGCCAGCAGCAGCAGACTAGCGGGTTGGAGCACAGATACGCAGTATTTT.

This clonotype was detected only a few times. This sequence joins TRBV5-1 and TRBJ2-6, with 8 bases matching TRBD2. Germline V CDR1 and CDR2: SGHRS, YFSETQ. V trimming: 5 bases; J trimming: 0 bases; junction bases outside the gene matches: 4. This CDR3 contains 16 residues. CDR3 DNA sequence: TGCGCCAGCAGTCTAGCGGGCAACTCTGGGGCCAACGTCCTGACTTTC. Protein sequence: CASSLAGNSGANVLTF. Based on the CDR3 plus reference TRBV5-1 and TRBJ2-6, the full variable domain is KAGVTQTPRYLIKTRGQQVTLSCSPISGHRSVSWYQQTPGQGLQFLFEYFSETQRNKGNFPGRFSGRQFSNSRSEMNVSTLELGDSALYLCASSLAGNSGANVLTFGAGSRLTVL.